Given below is one T cell receptor (beta chain) in context. Its antigen specificity is not known. Per-base quality was not reported, and no clone a single base away is much larger than it. The library was obtained by 5' RACE. Instrument on record: Illumina HiSeq 2500. The second PCR ran for roughly 7 to 12 cycles and used a J-beta primer mix along with a sample-barcoded 5' primer. A unique molecular identifier was introduced onto each TCR beta cDNA molecule by a template-switch 5' adaptor carrying 12 random nucleotides. At least 2.5 million CDR3-containing paired-end reads were obtained from each sample. The Mint cDNA synthesis kit, primed by a TRBC-specific oligonucleotide, was used to synthesize first-strand cDNA from all RNA. Following uracil-DNA glycosylase treatment, all cDNA underwent a first 18-cycle PCR with the universal primers M1SS and BC2_uni_R. Per the source publication's procedure: For normalization, 1 million high-quality reads were randomly selected from each sample, with every read carrying a distinct molecular identifier. Reads sharing molecular identifiers were discarded rather than binned into consensus sequences. MiTCR, run with a Q25 quality threshold and the strictest error-elimination algorithm, handled CDR3 identification, clonotype clustering and error correction. Lower-bound total TCR beta diversity was estimated with a nonparametric unseen species model using Euler transformation. TCRdb applied fastp at Q25 and MiXCR to the public reads, then kept only in-frame beta chains. Identical CDR3 proteins give one entry, which carries the most common genes and DNA. These V and J calls rely on TCRdb rather than the paper's analysis. Present in this sample are approximately 800,000 distinct CDR3 sequences, around 62% of which were seen just once. 28% of the sample is held by the ten biggest clonotypes.

Donors were 35 to 40 systemically healthy Caucasian individuals from Russia aged roughly 6 to 95 years. Each donor gave 8 to 10 milliliters of peripheral blood, collected into EDTA-treated Vacutainer tubes. Ficoll-Paque density-gradient centrifugation was used to isolate PBMCs, with at least 7 million obtained per sample. Total RNA was extracted from PBMCs with Trizol reagent, with at least 6 micrograms obtained per sample. Naive CD45RAhigh/CD27high T cell percentages were measured by flow cytometry on a PBMC aliquot from every donor. The sample originates from a study of blood T cells in healthy people across ages (dated by TCRdb to the mid-2010s). About the study as a whole: In model experiments, template switching captured about one uniquely barcoded TCR beta cDNA molecule for every two T cells. Donors of different ages were randomly distributed across sequencing lanes to avoid experimental bias. The study analyzed two additional independent replicas of 1 million unique cDNA reads from the same blood draw for two donors, one aged 18 to 30 and one aged 80 or older. To track age-related changes in TCR beta repertoire diversity, the study relied on deep sequencing normalized with unique cDNA molecular identifiers. Four age groups were formed from the donors: young (average 16 years), middle-aged (around 40), aged (62) and long-lived (roughly 88). The study at large found these results: Bulk unsorted PBMC profiling prevented conclusive comparison of naive and antigen-experienced compartments. Estimates of total diversity from one million sequenced T cells were regarded as lower bounds and underestimates. Observed TCR beta diversity correlated strongly with the percentage of naive T cells measured by flow cytometry. Compared with the aged group, more naive CD4+ T cells, fewer expanded clones and increased TCR diversity were shown by the long-lived group, suggesting age selection. The CMV infection status of donors was not known, potentially confounding age-related changes in expanded clonotypes. As age increased, observed TCR beta diversity per million T cells dropped in a roughly linear way, and a significant reduction was already evident by age about 40.

The cysteine opens and the phenylalanine closes a CDR3 of 15 amino acids. Kept here is only the CDR3 DNA, which spans 45 bases and is read in frame from base 1. V sheds 7 bases and J sheds 0 bases, leaving 13 bases between their ends. CDR1 and CDR2 are read off the germline V gene as MNHEY and SVGEGT. Sample: blood. The sequence came from a man aged 30 to 45 in good health. Recombination joined TRBV6-2 or TRBV6-3 with TRBJ2-4; the D gene is tentatively TRBD1 or TRBD2, each matching 5 bases. The DNA reads as follows: TGTGCCAGCACCCTGGGGACCGCAGCCAAAAACATTCAGTACTTC. This sequence encodes CASTLGTAAKNIQYF.